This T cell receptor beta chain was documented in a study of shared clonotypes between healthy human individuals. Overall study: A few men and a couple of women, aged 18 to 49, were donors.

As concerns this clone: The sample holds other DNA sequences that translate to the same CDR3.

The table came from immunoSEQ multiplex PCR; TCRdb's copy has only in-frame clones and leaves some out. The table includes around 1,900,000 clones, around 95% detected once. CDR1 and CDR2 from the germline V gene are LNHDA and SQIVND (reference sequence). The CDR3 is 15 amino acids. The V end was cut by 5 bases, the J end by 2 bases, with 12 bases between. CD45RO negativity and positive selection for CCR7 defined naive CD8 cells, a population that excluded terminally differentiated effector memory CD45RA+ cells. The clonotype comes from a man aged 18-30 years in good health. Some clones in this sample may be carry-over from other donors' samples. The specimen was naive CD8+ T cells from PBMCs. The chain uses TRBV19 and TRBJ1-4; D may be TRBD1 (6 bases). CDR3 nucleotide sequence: TGTGCCAGTAGTCCTCGGGGGGCCACTAATGAAAAACTGTTTTTT. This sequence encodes CASSPRGATNEKLFF.